The 5 T cell receptor beta chains reported below all come from one sample, sequenced in a study of cytomegalovirus exposure and HLA in healthy donors (TCRdb year 2017). Library prep was done by the immunoSEQ multiplex PCR assay. For the multiplex PCR, a mixture combining 60 forward primers for TCR Vbeta segments and 13 reverse primers for TCR Jbeta segments was used. TCRdb mirrors the immuneACCESS table, restricted to in-frame sequences. Some clones are absent from its copies; in checked studies, under half trace to an unresolved V gene, and the reason for the others is unknown. Present in this sample are 180,000 or so clones, about three quarters of which were seen just once. The top ten constitute over 12% of the sample. The sample taken for sequencing was PBMCs. These receptors originate from a middle-aged man in good health and CMV-seropositive.

The chain recombines TRBV13 with TRBJ1-5, with no clear D. The V end lost 0 bases, the J end lost 4 bases, and 16 bases lay between the germline ends. Germline loops: CDR1 PRHDT, CDR2 FYEKMQ (reference sequence). The length of the CDR3 is 17 residues. CDR3 in DNA: TGTGCCAGCAGCTTAGGCCGAGACTTACGGGGAAATCAGCCCCAGCATTTT. Translation: CASSLGRDLRGNQPQHF.

This clone has just a few counts. V usage is TRBV6-1 and J usage is TRBJ1-2, with 7 bases aligning to TRBD1. The germline gives CDR1 MNHNS, CDR2 SASEGT. The CDR3 has 15 residues. The V gene end was trimmed by 1 base and the J gene end by 5 bases; junction bases not matched to a gene: 7. The CDR3 bases are TGTGCCAGCAGTGAAGTGACAGGGATAAGTTATGGCTACACCTTC. Translating it yields CASSEVTGISYGYTF.

The genes are TRBV5-4 and TRBJ1-1, with a possible D match to TRBD1 (6 bases). CDR3 size: 12 residues. In germline, CDR1 is SGHNT, CDR2 YYREEE (reference sequence). V shed 4 bases and J shed 8 bases, with 12 bases lying between them. CDR3 in DNA: TGTGCCAGCAGCCTTACAACAGGGGAAGCTTTCTTT. It yields the protein CASSLTTGEAFF.

V gene TRBV6-1 combines with J gene TRBJ1-2, with a possible D match to TRBD1 (6 bases). The germline V gene encodes CDR1 MNHNS and CDR2 SASEGT. Trimming left V 7 bases short and J 7 bases short, with 16 bases between. CDR3 length: 13 residues. CDR3 nucleotide sequence: TGTGCCAGCACCTTGGATGGGGGGGCTGGCTACACCTTC. Residues: CASTLDGGAGYTF.

The gene calls are TRBV28 and TRBJ2-1; D might be TRBD2 (5 bases). The CDR3 consists of 15 residues. Germline V lookup: CDR1 MDHEN, CDR2 SYDVKM. The V and J ends lost 5 bases and 6 bases respectively, with 17 bases between them. CDR3 loop: CASSPGFGSTNEQFF. The CDR3 DNA reads TGTGCCAGCAGTCCGGGGTTTGGGTCTACCAATGAGCAGTTCTTC.